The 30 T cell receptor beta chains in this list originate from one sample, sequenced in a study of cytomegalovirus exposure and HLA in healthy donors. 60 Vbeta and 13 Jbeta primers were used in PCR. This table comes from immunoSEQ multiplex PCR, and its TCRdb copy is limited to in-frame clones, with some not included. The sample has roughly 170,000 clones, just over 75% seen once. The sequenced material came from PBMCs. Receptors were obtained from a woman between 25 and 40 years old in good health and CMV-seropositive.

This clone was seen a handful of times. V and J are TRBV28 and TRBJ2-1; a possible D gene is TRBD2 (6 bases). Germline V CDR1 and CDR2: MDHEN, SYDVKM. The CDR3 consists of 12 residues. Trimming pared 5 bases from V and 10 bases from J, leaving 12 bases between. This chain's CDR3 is CASSETSSEQFF. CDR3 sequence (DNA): TGTGCCAGCAGTGAGACTAGTTCGGAGCAGTTCTTC.

The DNA of the CDR3 is TGTGCCAGCAGTTTTCCTGAGGACAGGGGCTACTCCTACGAGCAGTACTTC. Its translation: CASSFPEDRGYSYEQYF. The chain recombines TRBV28 with TRBJ2-7, with TRBD1 matching over 9 bases. V lost 3 bases, J lost 0 bases, and 9 bases stayed unmatched. The germline V gene has CDR1 MDHEN and CDR2 SYDVKM. This CDR3 is 17 amino acids long.

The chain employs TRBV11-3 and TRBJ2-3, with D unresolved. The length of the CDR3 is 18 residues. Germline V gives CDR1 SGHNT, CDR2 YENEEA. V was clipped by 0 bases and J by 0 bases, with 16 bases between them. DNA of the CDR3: TGTGCCAGCAGCTTAGACTCAGTCGGCGCGACTAGCACAGATACGCAGTATTTT. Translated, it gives CASSLDSVGATSTDTQYF.

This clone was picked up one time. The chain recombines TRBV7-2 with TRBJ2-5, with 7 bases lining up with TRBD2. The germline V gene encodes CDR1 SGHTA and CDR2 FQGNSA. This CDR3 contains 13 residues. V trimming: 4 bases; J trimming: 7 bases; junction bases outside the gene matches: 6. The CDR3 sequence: CASSWPGGRTQYF. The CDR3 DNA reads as TGTGCCAGCAGCTGGCCGGGGGGACGGACCCAGTACTTC.

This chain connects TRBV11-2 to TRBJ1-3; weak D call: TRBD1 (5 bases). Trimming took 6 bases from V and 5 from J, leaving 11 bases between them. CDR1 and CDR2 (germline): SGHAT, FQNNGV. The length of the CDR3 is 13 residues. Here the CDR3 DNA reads TGTGCCAGCAGTGCAGGGAACCGAAACACCATATATTTT. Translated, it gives CASSAGNRNTIYF.

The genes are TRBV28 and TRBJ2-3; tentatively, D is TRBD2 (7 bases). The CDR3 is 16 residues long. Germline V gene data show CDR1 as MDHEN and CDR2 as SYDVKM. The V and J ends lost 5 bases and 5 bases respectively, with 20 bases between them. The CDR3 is CASSLRGGRDKDTQYF. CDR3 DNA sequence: TGTGCCAGCAGTCTCCGTGGAGGGAGGGACAAAGATACGCAGTATTTT.

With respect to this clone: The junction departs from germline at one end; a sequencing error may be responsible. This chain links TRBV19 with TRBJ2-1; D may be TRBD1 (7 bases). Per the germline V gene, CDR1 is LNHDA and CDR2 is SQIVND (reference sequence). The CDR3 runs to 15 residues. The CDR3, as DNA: TGTGCCAGTAGGATAGACAGGGAGGCCTACAATGAGCAGTTCTTC. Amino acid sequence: CASRIDREAYNEQFF.

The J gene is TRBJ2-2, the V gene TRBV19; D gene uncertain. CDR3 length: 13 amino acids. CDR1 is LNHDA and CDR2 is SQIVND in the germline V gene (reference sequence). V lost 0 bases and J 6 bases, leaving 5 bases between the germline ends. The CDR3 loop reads CASSIDPSGELFF. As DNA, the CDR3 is TGTGCCAGTAGTATAGATCCGTCCGGGGAGCTGTTTTTT.

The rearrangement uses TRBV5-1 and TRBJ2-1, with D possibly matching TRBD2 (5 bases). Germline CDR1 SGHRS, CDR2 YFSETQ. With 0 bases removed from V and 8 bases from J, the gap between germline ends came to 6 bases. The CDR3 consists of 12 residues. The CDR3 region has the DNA TGCGCCAGCAGCTTGGGGGGAGATGAGCAGTTCTTC. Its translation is CASSLGGDEQFF.

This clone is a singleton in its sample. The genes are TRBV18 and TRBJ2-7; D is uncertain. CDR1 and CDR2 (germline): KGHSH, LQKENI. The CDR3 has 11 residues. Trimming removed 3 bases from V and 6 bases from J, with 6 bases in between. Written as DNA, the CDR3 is TGTGCCAGCTCACCCGGTATCGAGCAGTACTTC. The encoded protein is CASSPGIEQYF.

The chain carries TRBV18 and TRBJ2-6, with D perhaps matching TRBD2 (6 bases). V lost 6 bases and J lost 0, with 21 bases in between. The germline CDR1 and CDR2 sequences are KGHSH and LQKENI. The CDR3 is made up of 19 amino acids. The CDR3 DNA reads TGTGCCAGCTCCCCTCTCAAGGAGGGAGGTGGCTCTGGGGCCAACGTCCTGACTTTC. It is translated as CASSPLKEGGGSGANVLTF.

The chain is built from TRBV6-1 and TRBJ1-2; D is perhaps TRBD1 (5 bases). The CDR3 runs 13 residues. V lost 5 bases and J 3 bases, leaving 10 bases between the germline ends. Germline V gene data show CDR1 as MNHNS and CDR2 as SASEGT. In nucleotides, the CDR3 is TGTGCCAGCAGTCCAGGGAGGGACTATGGCTACACCTTC. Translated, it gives CASSPGRDYGYTF.

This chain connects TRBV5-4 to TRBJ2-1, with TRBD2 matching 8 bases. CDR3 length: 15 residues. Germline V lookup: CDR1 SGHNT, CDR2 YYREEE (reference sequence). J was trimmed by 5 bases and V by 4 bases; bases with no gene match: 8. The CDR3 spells CASSETGLADNEQFF. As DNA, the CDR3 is TGTGCCAGCAGCGAGACAGGACTAGCCGACAATGAGCAGTTCTTC.

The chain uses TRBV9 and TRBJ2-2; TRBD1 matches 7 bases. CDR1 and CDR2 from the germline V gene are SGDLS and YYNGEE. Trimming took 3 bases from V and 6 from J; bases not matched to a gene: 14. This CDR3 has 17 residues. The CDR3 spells CASSEGLTGQRAGELFF. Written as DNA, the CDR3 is TGTGCCAGCAGCGAGGGGTTGACAGGGCAAAGGGCCGGGGAGCTGTTTTTT. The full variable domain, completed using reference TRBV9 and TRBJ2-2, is DSGVTQTPKHLITATGQRVTLRCSPRSGDLSVYWYQQSLDQGLQFLIQYYNGEERAKGNILERFSAQQFPDLHSELNLSSLELGDSALYFCASSEGLTGQRAGELFFGEGSRLTVL.

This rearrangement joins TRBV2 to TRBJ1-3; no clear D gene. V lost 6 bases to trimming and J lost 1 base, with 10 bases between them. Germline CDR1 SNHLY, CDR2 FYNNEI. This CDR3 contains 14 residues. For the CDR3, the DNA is TGTGCCAGCAGAGTTTCAGTATCTGGAAACACCATATATTTT. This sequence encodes CASRVSVSGNTIYF.

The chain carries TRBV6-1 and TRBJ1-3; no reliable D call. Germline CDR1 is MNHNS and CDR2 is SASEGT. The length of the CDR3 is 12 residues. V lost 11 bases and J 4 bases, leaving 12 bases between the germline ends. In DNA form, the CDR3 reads TGTGCCCACGGGGAGCGCGGAAACACCATATATTTT. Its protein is CAHGERGNTIYF.

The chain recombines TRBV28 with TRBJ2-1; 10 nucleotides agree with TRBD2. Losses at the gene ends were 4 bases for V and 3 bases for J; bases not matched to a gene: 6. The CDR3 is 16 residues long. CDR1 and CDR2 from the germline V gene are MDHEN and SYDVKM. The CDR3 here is CASSSQLAGSYNEQFF. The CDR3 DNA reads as TGTGCCAGCAGTTCCCAACTAGCGGGGAGCTACAATGAGCAGTTCTTC.

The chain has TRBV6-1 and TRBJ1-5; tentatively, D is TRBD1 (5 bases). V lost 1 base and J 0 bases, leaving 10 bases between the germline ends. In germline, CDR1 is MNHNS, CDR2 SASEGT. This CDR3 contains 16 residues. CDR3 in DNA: TGTGCCAGCAGTGAAGGGACACCCTATAGCAATCAGCCCCAGCATTTT. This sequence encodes CASSEGTPYSNQPQHF.

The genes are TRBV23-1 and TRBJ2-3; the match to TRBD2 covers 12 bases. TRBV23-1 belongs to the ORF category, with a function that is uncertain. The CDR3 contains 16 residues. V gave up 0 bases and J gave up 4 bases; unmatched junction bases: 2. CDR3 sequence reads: CASSQSTSGSSDTQYF. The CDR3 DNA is TGCGCCAGCAGTCAATCGACTAGCGGGAGCTCAGATACGCAGTATTTT.

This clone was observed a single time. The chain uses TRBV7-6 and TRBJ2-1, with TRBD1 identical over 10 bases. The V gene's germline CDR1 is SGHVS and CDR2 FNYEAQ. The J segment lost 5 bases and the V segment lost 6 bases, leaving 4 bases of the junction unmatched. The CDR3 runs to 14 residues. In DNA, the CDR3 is TGTGCCAGCAGAGGGGGGACAGGGGACAATGAGCAGTTCTTC. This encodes CASRGGTGDNEQFF.

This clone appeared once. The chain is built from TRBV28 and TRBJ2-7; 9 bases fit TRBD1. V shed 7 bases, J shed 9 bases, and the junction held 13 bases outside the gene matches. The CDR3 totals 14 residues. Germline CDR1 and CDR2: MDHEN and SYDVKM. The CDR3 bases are TGTGCCAGCACTCCTGGGGGGACAGGGAGGGGGCAGTACTTC. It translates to CASTPGGTGRGQYF.

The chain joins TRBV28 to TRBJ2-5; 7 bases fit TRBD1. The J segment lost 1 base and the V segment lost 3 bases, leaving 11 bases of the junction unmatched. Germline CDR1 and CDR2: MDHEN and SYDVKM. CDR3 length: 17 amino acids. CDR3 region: CASSFRIGGEFQETQYF. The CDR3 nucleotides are TGTGCCAGCAGTTTCCGGATAGGGGGCGAATTCCAAGAGACCCAGTACTTC.

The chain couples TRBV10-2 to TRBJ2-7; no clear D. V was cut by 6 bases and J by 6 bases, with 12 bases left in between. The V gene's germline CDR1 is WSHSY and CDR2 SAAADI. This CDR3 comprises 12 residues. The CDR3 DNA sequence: TGCGCCAGCAGCCCGCTCCCGGGCGAGCAGTACTTC. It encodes CASSPLPGEQYF.

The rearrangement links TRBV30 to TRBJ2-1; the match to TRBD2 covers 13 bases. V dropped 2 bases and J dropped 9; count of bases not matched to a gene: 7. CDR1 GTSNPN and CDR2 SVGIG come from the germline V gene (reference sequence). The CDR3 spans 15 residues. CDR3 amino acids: CAWSPTSGRASEQFF. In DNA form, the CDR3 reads TGTGCCTGGAGTCCTACTAGCGGGAGGGCCTCTGAGCAGTTCTTC.

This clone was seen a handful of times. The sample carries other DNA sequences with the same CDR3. This CDR3 is CAWSGGSYNEQFF. The CDR3 DNA sequence: TGTGCCTGGAGTGGCGGGTCTTACAATGAGCAGTTCTTC. This rearrangement joins TRBV30 to TRBJ2-1; perhaps TRBD2 as D (5 bases). The CDR3 runs 13 residues. Looked up from germline, CDR1 is GTSNPN and CDR2 is SVGIG (reference sequence). The V and J ends lost 1 base and 4 bases respectively, with 8 bases between them.

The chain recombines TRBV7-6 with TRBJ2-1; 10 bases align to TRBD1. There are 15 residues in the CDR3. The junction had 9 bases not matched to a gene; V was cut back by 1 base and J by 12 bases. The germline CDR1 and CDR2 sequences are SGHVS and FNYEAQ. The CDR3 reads CASSLGGQGSEGQFF. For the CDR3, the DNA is TGTGCCAGCAGCTTAGGGGGACAGGGGTCAGAAGGGCAGTTCTTC. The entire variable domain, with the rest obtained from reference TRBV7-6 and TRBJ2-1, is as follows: GAGVSQSPRYKVTKRGQDVALRCDPISGHVSLYWYRQALGQGPEFLTYFNYEAQQDKSGLPNDRFSAERPEGSISTLTIQRTEQRDSAMYRCASSLGGQGSEGQFFGPGTRLTVL.

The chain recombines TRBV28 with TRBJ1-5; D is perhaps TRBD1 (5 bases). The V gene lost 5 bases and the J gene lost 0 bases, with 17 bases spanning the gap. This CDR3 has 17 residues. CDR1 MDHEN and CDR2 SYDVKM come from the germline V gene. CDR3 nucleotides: TGTGCCAGCAGTCCCCTCTTCGGACAAAATAGCAATCAGCCCCAGCATTTT. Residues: CASSPLFGQNSNQPQHF.

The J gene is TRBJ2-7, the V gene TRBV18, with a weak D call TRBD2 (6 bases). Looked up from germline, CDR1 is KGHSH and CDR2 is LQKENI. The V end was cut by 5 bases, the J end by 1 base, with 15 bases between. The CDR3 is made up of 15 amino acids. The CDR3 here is CASSSFPGESYEQYF. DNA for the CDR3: TGTGCCAGCTCATCCTTTCCGGGAGAGTCCTACGAGCAGTACTTC.

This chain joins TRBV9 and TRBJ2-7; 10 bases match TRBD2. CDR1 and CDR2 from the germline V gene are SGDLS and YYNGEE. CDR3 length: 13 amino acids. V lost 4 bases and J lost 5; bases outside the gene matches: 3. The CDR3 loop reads CASSLAGVNEQYF. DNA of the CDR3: TGTGCCAGCAGCCTAGCGGGAGTGAACGAGCAGTACTTC.

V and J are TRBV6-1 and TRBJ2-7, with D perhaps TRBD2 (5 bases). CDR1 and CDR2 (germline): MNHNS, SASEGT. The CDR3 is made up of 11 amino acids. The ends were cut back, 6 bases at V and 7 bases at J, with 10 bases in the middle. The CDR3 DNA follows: TGTGCCAGCAGCCCACTAGGGGAGCAGTACTTC. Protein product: CASSPLGEQYF.